The text below deals with one T cell receptor (beta chain). CDR1 and CDR2 from the germline V gene are MDHEN and SYDVKM. The V gene end was trimmed by 4 bases and the J gene end by 1 base; junction bases not matched to a gene: 5. This CDR3 has 15 residues. This entry belongs to a study of cytomegalovirus exposure and HLA in healthy donors. PCR used 60 Vbeta primers and 13 Jbeta primers. Clones were sequenced by immunoSEQ multiplex PCR, and TCRdb holds only the in-frame ones, with some missing. The sample holds 150,000 to 200,000 clones, 70% to 90% seen once. Sequenced material: PBMCs. V and J are TRBV28 and TRBJ2-3; 7 bases are a match to TRBD1. The receptor was isolated from a woman aged 45-65 years in good health and CMV-seronegative. The CDR3 coding sequence is TGTGCCAGCAGTTCGACAGGGAGAGGCACAGATACGCAGTATTTT. This encodes CASSSTGRGTDTQYF.